Following are 25 T cell receptor beta chains from one sample sequenced in a study (dated by TCRdb to about 2016). Preparation of the library involved RT-PCR. TCRdb shows the sequencer as Illumina MiSeq. TCRdb trimmed public reads at Q25 via fastp, called clones via MiXCR and kept in-frame beta chains. Rows matching on CDR3 protein sequence are summarized as one entry with the most common DNA and genes. The sample table shows about 680,000 distinct CDR3 sequences, and 14% are seen once. The top ten constitute about 3.9% of the sample. The specimen sequenced was memory CD4+ T cells from blood. These receptors came from a female donor in good health, serving as a healthy control.

This clonotype was counted many times. The V gene is TRBV10-3, the J gene TRBJ2-4, with 10 nucleotides matching TRBD1. The CDR3 totals 16 residues. From germline, CDR1 is ENHRY and CDR2 SYGVKD. J was trimmed by 8 bases and V by 2 bases; bases with no gene match: 9. The DNA of the CDR3 is TGTGCCATCAGTGAGGGGGACAGGGGTGGAAGTGACATTCAGTACTTC. Encoded protein: CAISEGDRGGSDIQYF.

This clonotype was picked up many times. The chain joins TRBV5-1 to TRBJ2-2, with TRBD2 matching over 8 bases. The J segment lost 1 base and the V segment lost 4 bases, leaving 9 bases of the junction unmatched. There are 17 residues in the CDR3. The germline V gene encodes CDR1 SGHRS and CDR2 YFSETQ. CDR3: CASSLMRAGVNTGELFF. CDR3 coding DNA: TGCGCCAGCAGCCTTATGAGAGCGGGAGTGAACACCGGGGAGCTGTTTTTT.

This clonotype was recorded a few times. The V call is TRBV4-3, the J call TRBJ1-3, with a weak D call TRBD1 (5 bases). There are 15 residues in the CDR3. V was pared by 0 bases and J by 4 bases, with 10 bases between. Germline CDR1 is LGHNA and CDR2 is YSLEER. CDR3 coding DNA: TGCGCCAGCAGCCAAGACAGGGCGGCCGGAAACACCATATATTTT. This gives the protein CASSQDRAAGNTIYF.

This clonotype was counted only a few times. CDR3 sequence reads: CASTYDGGKTEAFF. CDR3 nucleotide sequence: TGTGCCAGCACCTACGATGGGGGGAAGACTGAAGCTTTCTTT. J is TRBJ1-1 and V is TRBV6-2 or TRBV6-3, with D tentatively TRBD1 (5 bases). The length of the CDR3 is 14 residues. Trimming removed 7 bases at V and 5 bases at J, with 17 bases between. CDR1 is MNHEY, CDR2 SVGEGT, per germline.

J is TRBJ1-2 and V is TRBV7-9; 7 bases are a match to TRBD1. The CDR3 totals 13 residues. V lost 5 bases to trimming and J lost 7 bases; unmatched junction nucleotides: 7. Germline values: CDR1 SEHNR, CDR2 FQNEAQ (reference sequence). The CDR3 DNA sequence: TGTGCCAGCAGCGTACAGGGGCCGGTTGGCTACACCTTC. It yields the protein CASSVQGPVGYTF.

The rearrangement uses TRBV6-2 or TRBV6-3 and TRBJ1-1; D is uncertain. This CDR3 is 11 amino acids long. Trimming removed 0 bases from V and 13 bases from J, with 9 bases in between. Looked up from germline, CDR1 is MNHEY and CDR2 is SVGEGT. The CDR3 loop is CASSYSGRLFF. In nucleotides, the CDR3 is TGTGCCAGCAGTTACTCGGGCAGGCTTTTCTTT.

This clonotype showed up just a few times. The chain carries TRBV20-1 and TRBJ1-1; D is undetermined. The germline V gene encodes CDR1 DFQATT and CDR2 SNEGSKA (reference sequence). This CDR3 comprises 11 residues. V dropped 5 bases and J dropped 7 bases, with 11 bases sitting between them. The CDR3 spells CSAGDGSEAFF. The CDR3 region has the DNA TGCAGTGCTGGTGATGGAAGTGAAGCTTTCTTT.

The chain links TRBV5-6 to TRBJ2-2, with a tentative D call TRBD1 (5 bases). With 4 bases removed from V and 4 bases from J, the gap between germline ends came to 11 bases. The germline CDR1 and CDR2 sequences are SGHDT and YYEEEE. The CDR3 covers 14 residues. CDR3 bases: TGTGCCAGCAGCGCTTCGACAGTCACCGGGGAGCTGTTTTTT. Translation: CASSASTVTGELFF.

The V gene is TRBV6-5, the J gene TRBJ1-4, with a weak D call TRBD1 (5 bases). The germline V and J ends were trimmed by 7 bases and 7 bases, with 10 bases remaining between them. The CDR3 contains 12 residues. From germline, CDR1 is MNHEY and CDR2 SVGAGI. The DNA of the CDR3 is TGTGCCAGCAAATCGGGGGTTGAAAAACTGTTTTTT. Amino acid sequence: CASKSGVEKLFF.

V usage is TRBV6-5 and J usage is TRBJ1-6, with TRBD1 as a possible D gene (5 bases). Trimming took off 2 bases at V and 7 bases at J, with 15 bases between the two ends. Germline CDR1 reads MNHEY; CDR2 reads SVGAGI. The CDR3 runs to 16 residues. The CDR3 sequence is CASSYTVVWGNSPLHF. The CDR3 region has the DNA TGTGCCAGCAGTTACACTGTAGTGTGGGGCAATTCACCCCTCCACTTT.

CDR3 coding DNA: TGTGCCAGTAGTCCTCGGACTCAAAACATTCAGTACTTC. It encodes CASSPRTQNIQYF. J is TRBJ2-4 and V is TRBV19; D perhaps matches TRBD2 (5 bases). The CDR3 loop spans 13 amino acids. Trimming removed 5 bases at V and 5 bases at J, with 10 bases between. In germline, CDR1 is LNHDA, CDR2 SQIVND (reference sequence).

This clonotype was detected many times. The chain's CDR3 is CASSAGGTEAFF. Here the CDR3 DNA reads TGTGCCAGCAGTGCTGGTGGCACTGAAGCTTTCTTT. This chain joins TRBV3-1 and TRBJ1-1; D unresolved. The germline CDR1 and CDR2 sequences are LGHDT and YNNKEL (reference sequence). V lost 6 bases to trimming and J lost 4 bases, with 9 bases between them. The CDR3 consists of 12 residues. Full variable domain (missing parts from reference TRBV3-1 and TRBJ1-1): DTAVSQTPKYLVTQMGNDKSIKCEQNLGHDTMYWYKQDSKKFLKIMFSYNNKELIINETVPNRFSPKSPDKAHLNLHINSLELGDSAVYFCASSAGGTEAFFGQGTRLTVV.

This clonotype was seen ten or more times. This rearrangement joins TRBV10-3 to TRBJ2-7; weak D call: TRBD2 (5 bases). Germline V gives CDR1 ENHRY, CDR2 SYGVKD. The CDR3 runs to 15 residues. Trimming removed 0 bases at V and 0 bases at J, with 9 bases between. The DNA of the CDR3 is TGTGCCATCAGTGAGTCAGGACTCGGCTCCTACGAGCAGTACTTC. It codes for CAISESGLGSYEQYF.

The chain is built from TRBV20-1 and TRBJ1-1; weak D call: TRBD1 (5 bases). CDR3 size: 16 residues. Germline CDR1 reads DFQATT; CDR2 reads SNEGSKA (reference sequence). The V end was cut by 3 bases, the J end by 3 bases, with 20 bases between. CDR3 nucleotides: TGCAGTGCTAGGGACCGAGCGAGGGGCATAGACACTGAAGCTTTCTTT. It translates to CSARDRARGIDTEAFF.

The chain recombines TRBV3-1 with TRBJ2-7, with D possibly being TRBD2 (6 bases). V gave up 4 bases and J gave up 3 bases, with 16 bases separating them. Germline V lookup: CDR1 LGHDT, CDR2 YNNKEL (reference sequence). The CDR3 totals 15 residues. The CDR3 bases are TGTGCCAGCAGCCCTTACGGGACGCGGGACTACGAGCAGTACTTC. It specifies CASSPYGTRDYEQYF.

The rearrangement joins TRBV6-5 to TRBJ1-3; maybe TRBD1 (5 bases). V lost 2 bases and J 7 bases, leaving 9 bases between the germline ends. The CDR3 is 13 residues long. The germline CDR1 and CDR2 sequences are MNHEY and SVGAGI. The CDR3, as DNA: TGTGCCAGCAGTTACGCAGGGAGCAACACCATATATTTT. It codes for CASSYAGSNTIYF.

The chain employs TRBV7-6 and TRBJ2-1; D could derive from TRBD1 or TRBD2 (6 bases each). Between the trimmed V and J ends, which lost 5 bases and 0 bases, there was a span of 17 bases. The germline gives CDR1 SGHVS, CDR2 FNYEAQ. The CDR3 contains 17 residues. The CDR3 sequence is CASSQRERGSSYNEQFF. The CDR3, as DNA: TGTGCCAGCAGCCAACGGGAGAGGGGGAGCTCCTACAATGAGCAGTTCTTC. The full variable domain, with the rest looked up from reference TRBV7-6 and TRBJ2-1, is GAGVSQSPRYKVTKRGQDVALRCDPISGHVSLYWYRQALGQGPEFLTYFNYEAQQDKSGLPNDRFSAERPEGSISTLTIQRTEQRDSAMYRCASSQRERGSSYNEQFFGPGTRLTVL.

The CDR3 sequence is CASSLVVTDVGEQYF. CDR3 sequence (DNA): TGCGCCAGCAGCTTGGTTGTGACAGACGTCGGGGAGCAGTACTTC. V usage is TRBV5-1 and J usage is TRBJ2-7, with a possible D match to TRBD1 (5 bases). This CDR3 is 15 amino acids long. Germline assignment: CDR1 SGHRS and CDR2 YFSETQ. V was shortened by 0 bases and J by 7 bases, with 17 bases between the two germline ends.

The chain uses TRBV7-9 and TRBJ2-5; D is unresolved. The CDR3 is 12 residues long. The V end lost 2 bases, the J end lost 5 bases, and 6 bases lay between the germline ends. The V gene's germline CDR1 is SEHNR and CDR2 FQNEAQ (reference sequence). CDR3 DNA sequence: TGTGCCAGCAGCTTAAAGTGGGAGACCCAGTACTTC. Translated: CASSLKWETQYF.

The gene calls are TRBV5-1 and TRBJ1-1; unclear D gene. Per germline, CDR1 SGHRS and CDR2 YFSETQ. The CDR3 runs to 16 residues. V dropped 0 bases and J dropped 4 bases, with 16 bases sitting between them. Here the CDR3 reads CASSLGPPGLGTEAFF. The CDR3 nucleotides read TGCGCCAGCAGCTTGGGCCCTCCCGGGTTGGGCACTGAAGCTTTCTTT. The full variable domain, rest sourced from reference TRBV5-1 and TRBJ1-1, is KAGVTQTPRYLIKTRGQQVTLSCSPISGHRSVSWYQQTPGQGLQFLFEYFSETQRNKGNFPGRFSGRQFSNSRSEMNVSTLELGDSALYLCASSLGPPGLGTEAFFGQGTRLTVV.

This clonotype was observed a few times. The gene calls are TRBV13 and TRBJ2-2; 7 bases match TRBD1. Germline values: CDR1 PRHDT, CDR2 FYEKMQ (reference sequence). V trimming: 6 bases; J trimming: 4 bases; junction bases outside the gene matches: 8. The CDR3 covers 15 residues. The CDR3 reads CASRTGVSVTGELFF. In nucleotides, the CDR3 is TGTGCCAGCAGAACAGGGGTTAGTGTCACCGGGGAGCTGTTTTTT.

V and J are TRBV27 and TRBJ1-6, with D possibly matching TRBD1 (5 bases). The CDR3 runs to 17 residues. With 1 base removed from V and 10 bases from J, the gap between germline ends came to 20 bases. Looked up from germline, CDR1 is MNHEY and CDR2 is SMNVEV (reference sequence). CDR3 sequence: CASSLYSGGGTGSPLHF. Written as DNA, the CDR3 is TGTGCCAGCAGTTTATATTCGGGAGGCGGGACTGGGTCACCCCTCCACTTT.

The rearrangement joins TRBV28 to TRBJ1-2; the D is unclear. This CDR3 region has 15 residues. V lost 7 bases and J lost 3, with 18 bases in between. The germline CDR1 and CDR2 sequences are MDHEN and SYDVKM. The CDR3 DNA follows: TGTGCCAGCATCCCGTCCCTGGGCCGCCACTATGGCTACACCTTC. It encodes CASIPSLGRHYGYTF.

The CDR3 region is CASSPGGEADTQYF. In nucleotides, the CDR3 is TGTGCCAGCAGCCCCGGGGGTGAGGCAGATACGCAGTATTTT. The chain employs TRBV5-4 and TRBJ2-3; TRBD2 might be the D (6 bases). V was shortened by 4 bases and J by 4 bases, with 13 bases between the two germline ends. Germline lookup yields CDR1 SGHNT and CDR2 YYREEE (reference sequence). The CDR3 is 14 residues long.

The V and J genes are TRBV7-3 and TRBJ2-1, with D uncertain. Trimming pared 2 bases from V and 7 bases from J, leaving 15 bases between. The CDR3 is made up of 15 amino acids. Germline CDR1 reads SGHTA; CDR2 reads FQGTGA. Here the CDR3 DNA reads TGTGCCAGCAGCTTAGGACCCCCTGGCATGAATGAGCAGTTCTTC. It yields the protein CASSLGPPGMNEQFF.